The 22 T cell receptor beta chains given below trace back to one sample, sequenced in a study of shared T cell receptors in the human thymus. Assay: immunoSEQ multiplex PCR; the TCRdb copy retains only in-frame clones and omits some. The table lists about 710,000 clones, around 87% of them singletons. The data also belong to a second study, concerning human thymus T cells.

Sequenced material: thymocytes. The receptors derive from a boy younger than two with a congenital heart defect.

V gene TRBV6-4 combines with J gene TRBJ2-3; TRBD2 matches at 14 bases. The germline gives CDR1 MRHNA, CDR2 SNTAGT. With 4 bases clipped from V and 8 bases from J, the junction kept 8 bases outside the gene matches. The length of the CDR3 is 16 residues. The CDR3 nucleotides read TGTGCCAGCAGTGGGACTAGCGGGGGGTCCAGGAGTACGCAGTATTTT. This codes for CASSGTSGGSRSTQYF.

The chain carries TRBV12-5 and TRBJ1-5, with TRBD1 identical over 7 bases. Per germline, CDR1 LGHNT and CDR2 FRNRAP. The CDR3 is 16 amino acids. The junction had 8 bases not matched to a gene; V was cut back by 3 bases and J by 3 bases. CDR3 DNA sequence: TGTGCTAGTGGTTTCCATACAGGGGCTAACAATCAGCCCCAGCATTTT. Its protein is CASGFHTGANNQPQHF.

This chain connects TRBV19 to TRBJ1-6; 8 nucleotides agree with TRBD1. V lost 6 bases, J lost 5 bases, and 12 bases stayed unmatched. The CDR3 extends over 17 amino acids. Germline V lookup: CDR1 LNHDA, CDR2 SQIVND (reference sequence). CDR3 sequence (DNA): TGTGCCAGTAGCCCTACTCCCCCGGACAGGGATAATTCACCCCTCCACTTT. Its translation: CASSPTPPDRDNSPLHF.

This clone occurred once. The CDR3: CASSPDRMNTEAFF. CDR3 coding DNA: TGTGCCAGCAGCCCCGACAGGATGAACACTGAAGCTTTCTTT. This chain uses TRBV5-6 with TRBJ1-1, with D tentatively TRBD1 (6 bases). Deletions cut 4 bases from V and 0 bases from J, with 10 bases between. Germline lookup yields CDR1 SGHDT and CDR2 YYEEEE. This CDR3 comprises 14 residues.

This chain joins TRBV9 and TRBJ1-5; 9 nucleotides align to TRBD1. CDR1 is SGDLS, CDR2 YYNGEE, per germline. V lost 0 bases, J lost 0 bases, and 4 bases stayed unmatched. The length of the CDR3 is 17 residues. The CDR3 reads CASSVGPGQGSNQPQHF. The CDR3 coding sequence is TGTGCCAGCAGCGTAGGTCCGGGACAGGGTAGCAATCAGCCCCAGCATTTT.

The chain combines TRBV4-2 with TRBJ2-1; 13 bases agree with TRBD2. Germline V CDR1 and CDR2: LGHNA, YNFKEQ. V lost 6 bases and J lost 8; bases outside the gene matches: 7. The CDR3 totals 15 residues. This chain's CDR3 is CASRLLAGGKDEQFF. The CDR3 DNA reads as TGTGCCAGCAGATTACTAGCGGGGGGGAAGGATGAGCAGTTCTTC.

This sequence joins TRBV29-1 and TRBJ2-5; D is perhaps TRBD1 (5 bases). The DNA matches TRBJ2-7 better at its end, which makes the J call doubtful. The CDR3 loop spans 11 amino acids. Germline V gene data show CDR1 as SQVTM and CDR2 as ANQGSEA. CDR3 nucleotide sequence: TGCAGCGTTGAAAGGGGTCGCGAGCAGTACTTC. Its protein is CSVERGREQYF.

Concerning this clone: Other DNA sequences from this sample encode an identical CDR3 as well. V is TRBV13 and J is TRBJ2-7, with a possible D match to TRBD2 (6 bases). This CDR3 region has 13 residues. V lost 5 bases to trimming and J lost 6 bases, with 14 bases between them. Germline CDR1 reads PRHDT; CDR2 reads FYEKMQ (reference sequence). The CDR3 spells CASSLRLVGEQYF. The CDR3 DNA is TGTGCCAGCAGCCTTCGACTAGTTGGCGAGCAGTACTTC.

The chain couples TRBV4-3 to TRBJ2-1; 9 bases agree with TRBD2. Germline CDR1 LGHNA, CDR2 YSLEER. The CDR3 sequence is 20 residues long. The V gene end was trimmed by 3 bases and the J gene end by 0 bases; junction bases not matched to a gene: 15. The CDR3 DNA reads TGCGCCAGCAGCCAGACGTTGGCGGGAGGGCCCCCAAGCTCCTACAATGAGCAGTTCTTC. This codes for CASSQTLAGGPPSSYNEQFF.

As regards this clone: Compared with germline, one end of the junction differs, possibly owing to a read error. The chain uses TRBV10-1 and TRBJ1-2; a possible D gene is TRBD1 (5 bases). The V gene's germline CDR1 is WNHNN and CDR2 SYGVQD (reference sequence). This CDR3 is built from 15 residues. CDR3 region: CASISGHRQNYDYTF. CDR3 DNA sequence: TGCGCCAGCATCTCCGGACATCGCCAGAACTATGACTACACCTTC.

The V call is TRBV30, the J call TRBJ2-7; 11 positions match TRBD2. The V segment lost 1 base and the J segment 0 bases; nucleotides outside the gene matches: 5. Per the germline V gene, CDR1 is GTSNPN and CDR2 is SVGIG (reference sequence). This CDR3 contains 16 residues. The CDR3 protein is CAWSGTSGGFSYEQYF. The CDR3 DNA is TGTGCCTGGAGTGGTACTAGCGGGGGTTTCTCCTACGAGCAGTACTTC.

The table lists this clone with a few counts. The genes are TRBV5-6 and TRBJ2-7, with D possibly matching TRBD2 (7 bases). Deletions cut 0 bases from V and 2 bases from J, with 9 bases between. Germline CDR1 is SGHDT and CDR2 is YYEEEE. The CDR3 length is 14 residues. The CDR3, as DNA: TGTGCCAGCAGCTTGGCGGGGGGCCCCTACGAGCAGTACTTC. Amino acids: CASSLAGGPYEQYF.

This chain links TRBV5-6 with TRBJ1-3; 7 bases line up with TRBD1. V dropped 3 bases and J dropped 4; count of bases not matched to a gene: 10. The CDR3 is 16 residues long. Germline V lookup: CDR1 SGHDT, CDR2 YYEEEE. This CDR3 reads CASSSGPTGKGNTIYF. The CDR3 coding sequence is TGTGCCAGCAGCTCGGGACCGACAGGGAAAGGAAACACCATATATTTT.

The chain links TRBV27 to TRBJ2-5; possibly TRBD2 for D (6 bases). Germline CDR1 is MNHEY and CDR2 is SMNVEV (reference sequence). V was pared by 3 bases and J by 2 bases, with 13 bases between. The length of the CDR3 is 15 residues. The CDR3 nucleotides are TGTGCCAGCAGTTTGGAGGGCCACCCACAAGAGACCCAGTACTTC. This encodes CASSLEGHPQETQYF.

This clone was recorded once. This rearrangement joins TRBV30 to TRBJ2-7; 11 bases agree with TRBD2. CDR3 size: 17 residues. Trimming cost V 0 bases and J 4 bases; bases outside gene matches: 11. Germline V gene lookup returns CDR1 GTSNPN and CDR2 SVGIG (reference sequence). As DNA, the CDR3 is TGTGCCTGGAGTGTACAAAGGGTATTAGCGGGAGGGTACGAGCAGTACTTC. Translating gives CAWSVQRVLAGGYEQYF.

The CDR3: CASSSGQGPYEQYF. The DNA of the CDR3 is TGCGCCAGCAGCTCAGGACAGGGTCCCTACGAGCAGTACTTC. The chain joins TRBV5-1 to TRBJ2-7, with 8 bases fitting TRBD1. CDR1 is SGHRS, CDR2 YFSETQ, per germline. Losses at the gene ends were 3 bases for V and 2 bases for J; bases not matched to a gene: 4. CDR3 length: 14 amino acids.

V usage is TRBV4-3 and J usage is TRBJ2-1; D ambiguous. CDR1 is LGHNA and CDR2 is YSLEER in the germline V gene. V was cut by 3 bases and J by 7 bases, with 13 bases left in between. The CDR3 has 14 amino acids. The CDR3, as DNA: TGCGCCAGCAGCCAGCGGTCGGCCCAGAATGAGCAGTTCTTC. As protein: CASSQRSAQNEQFF.

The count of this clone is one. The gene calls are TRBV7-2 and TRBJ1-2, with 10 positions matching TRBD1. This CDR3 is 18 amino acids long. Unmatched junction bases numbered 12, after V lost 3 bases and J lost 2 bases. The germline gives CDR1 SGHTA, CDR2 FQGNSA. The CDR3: CASSLNRDRGYKNYGYTF. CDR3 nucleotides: TGTGCCAGCAGCTTGAACCGGGACAGGGGTTATAAAAACTATGGCTACACCTTC.

The CDR3 sequence: CSARTEKAFF. CDR3 nucleotide sequence: TGCAGTGCTAGGACAGAGAAAGCTTTCTTT. The rearrangement uses TRBV20-1 and TRBJ1-1, with a weak D call TRBD1 (5 bases). V gave up 3 bases and J gave up 9 bases, with 8 bases separating them. The CDR3 extends over 10 amino acids. The germline CDR1 and CDR2 sequences are DFQATT and SNEGSKA (reference sequence).

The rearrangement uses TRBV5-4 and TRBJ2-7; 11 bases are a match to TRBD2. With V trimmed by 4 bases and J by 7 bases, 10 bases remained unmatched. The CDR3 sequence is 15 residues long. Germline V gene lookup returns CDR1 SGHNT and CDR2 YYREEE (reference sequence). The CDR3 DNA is TGTGCCAGCAGCCTACGGACTAGCGGGCCGGGGGAGCAGTACTTC. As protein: CASSLRTSGPGEQYF.

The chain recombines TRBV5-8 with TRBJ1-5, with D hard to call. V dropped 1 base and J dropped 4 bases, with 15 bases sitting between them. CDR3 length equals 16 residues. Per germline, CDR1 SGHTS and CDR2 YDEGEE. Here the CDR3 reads CASSLRGAPINQPQHF. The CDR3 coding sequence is TGTGCCAGCAGCTTGCGGGGAGCACCAATAAATCAGCCCCAGCATTTT.

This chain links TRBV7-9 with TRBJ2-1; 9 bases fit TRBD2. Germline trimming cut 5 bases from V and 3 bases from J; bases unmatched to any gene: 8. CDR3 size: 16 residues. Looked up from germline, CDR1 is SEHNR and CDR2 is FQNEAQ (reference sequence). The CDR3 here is CASSLFSGGDYNEQFF. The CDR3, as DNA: TGTGCCAGCAGCCTCTTTAGCGGGGGAGACTACAATGAGCAGTTCTTC.